This TCR beta chain is from a study of T cell repertoires in cytomegalovirus infection. Study background: Indicated by public TCR beta signatures were CMV infection and matching HLA type.

The germline gives CDR1 SEHNR, CDR2 FQNEAQ (reference sequence). V lost 5 bases and J 2 bases, leaving 19 bases between the germline ends. The CDR3 has 16 residues. MiXCR was run by TCRdb on the reads, yielding one entry per CDR3 protein. The sample has approximately 500,000 distinct CDR3 sequences, 16% seen once; the top ten hold 20% to 30%. With regard to this clonotype: The antigen is undetermined.

Study-level results: The ex vivo response was dominated by HLA-C-restricted CMV-specific TCR beta clonotypes.

Sequencing used CD8+ T cells from PBMCs. The sequence was collected from a human donor in good health (CMV status not recorded). Some clones in this sample may be carry-over from other donors' samples. V gene TRBV7-9 combines with J gene TRBJ2-7; D might be TRBD2 (6 bases). DNA of the CDR3: TGTGCCAGCAGCCCACCCGAGGGGCGGGGCGCCTACGAGCAGTACTTC. This encodes CASSPPEGRGAYEQYF.